Presented here are 7 T cell receptor beta chains from one specimen sequenced in a study of beta chain features in type 1 diabetes. Antigens for these TCRs are unknown. Whole-study results and caveats: People with Type 1 diabetes carried modestly yet significantly shorter TCRB CDR3s in all four CD4+ subsets.

Expressed TCRB transcripts were sequenced, since all the RNA that had been isolated was reverse transcribed. TCRdb keeps only in-frame clones here, not all; method: immunoSEQ multiplex PCR. The profile shows some 330,000 clones, around an eighth of them singletons. Sequences were obtained from naive CD4+ T cells from blood. These receptor sequences come from a young woman with type 1 diabetes.

The rearrangement uses TRBV15 and TRBJ2-6, with 9 bases fitting TRBD1. The CDR3 loop spans 17 amino acids. CDR1 and CDR2 (germline): LNHNV, YYDKDF (reference sequence). The ends lost 5 bases at V and 2 bases at J; junction bases unmatched: 7. The CDR3 DNA reads as TGTGCCACCAGCCCGGACAGGGGTTATCCTGGGGCCAACGTCCTGACTTTC. Translated, it gives CATSPDRGYPGANVLTF.

This clone was counted between two and nine times. This rearrangement joins TRBV5-6 to TRBJ2-1; 7 bases fit TRBD2. V was clipped by 1 base and J by 6 bases; unmatched bases: 10. The CDR3 loop spans 16 amino acids. Germline V lookup: CDR1 SGHDT, CDR2 YYEEEE. CDR3 DNA sequence: TGTGCCAGCAGCTTGCCCGCAGCGGGAATGGGCAATGAGCAGTTCTTC. Encoded protein: CASSLPAAGMGNEQFF.

The chain joins TRBV9 to TRBJ2-1, with TRBD2 matching over 10 bases. The V gene end was trimmed by 0 bases and the J gene end by 8 bases; junction bases not matched to a gene: 5. Germline V gene data show CDR1 as SGDLS and CDR2 as YYNGEE. CDR3 length equals 15 residues. The CDR3, as DNA: TGTGCCAGCAGCGTAGCGGCTAGCGGGGGCCATGAGCAGTTCTTC. Encoded protein: CASSVAASGGHEQFF.

V is TRBV11-2 and J is TRBJ2-3; the D is unclear. CDR3 length: 12 residues. Germline V lookup: CDR1 SGHAT, CDR2 FQNNGV. V was cut by 8 bases and J by 1 base, with 7 bases left in between. The DNA for the CDR3 is TGTGCCAGCTCTCGAGGCACAGATACGCAGTATTTT. It yields the protein CASSRGTDTQYF.

V usage is TRBV7-3 and J usage is TRBJ1-3; no reliable D call. The V gene's germline CDR1 is SGHTA and CDR2 FQGTGA. Trimming shortened V by 0 bases and J by 4 bases, and 7 bases separated the two germline ends. The CDR3 is 14 amino acids. This CDR3 is CASSLTGVGNTIYF. Written as DNA, the CDR3 is TGTGCCAGCAGCTTAACGGGAGTAGGAAACACCATATATTTT.

This chain connects TRBV11-2 to TRBJ1-2; no clear D gene. Germline CDR1 and CDR2: SGHAT and FQNNGV. The CDR3 length is 15 residues. The V end was cut by 3 bases, the J end by 4 bases, with 15 bases between. The chain's CDR3 is CASSLSPTRGYGYTF. The DNA of the CDR3 is TGTGCCAGCAGCTTGAGCCCAACCAGAGGCTATGGCTACACCTTC.

This clone was found a few times. The chain couples TRBV7-3 to TRBJ2-2, with TRBD2 matching 7 bases. Germline CDR1 is SGHTA and CDR2 is FQGTGA. CDR3 length equals 15 residues. Trimming removed 2 bases from V and 5 bases from J; junction bases left unmatched: 5. The CDR3 region is CASSLSGGRTGELFF. CDR3 DNA: TGTGCCAGCAGCTTATCGGGGGGAAGGACCGGGGAGCTGTTTTTT.